Shown below are 27 T cell receptor beta chains from a single sample sequenced in a study of CD8 T cells in ankylosing spondylitis. TCRdb analysed the 5' RACE reads with MiXCR anew, one entry per CDR3 protein. The data contain some 250,000 distinct CDR3 sequences, around 25% of them seen just once; the ten biggest clones take up less than 0.75%. The sample consisted of blood, either unsorted or a sorted T cell fraction (not recorded which). The source is a male donor with ankylosing spondylitis or in good health (not recorded which).

This clonotype has more than one count but fewer than ten. This chain links TRBV27 with TRBJ1-6, with D tentatively TRBD1 (6 bases). Trimming shortened V by 6 bases and J by 9 bases, and 15 bases separated the two germline ends. The CDR3 runs 14 residues. Germline V gives CDR1 MNHEY, CDR2 SMNVEV (reference sequence). In DNA, the CDR3 is TGTGCCAGCAGCGTAACAGGGTCGTTTTCACCCCTCCACTTT. The encoded protein is CASSVTGSFSPLHF.

V is TRBV29-1 and J is TRBJ2-5; D is possibly TRBD2 (6 bases). Between the trimmed V and J ends, which lost 5 bases and 1 base, there was a span of 11 bases. This CDR3 spans 13 amino acids. Germline V gives CDR1 SQVTM, CDR2 ANQGSEA. Here the CDR3 reads CSVSGRTQETQYF. CDR3 nucleotides: TGCAGCGTTTCAGGGAGGACCCAAGAGACCCAGTACTTC.

This clonotype has more than one count but fewer than ten. The chain recombines TRBV20-1 with TRBJ2-4; TRBD2 agrees at 11 bases. The germline gives CDR1 DFQATT, CDR2 SNEGSKA (reference sequence). The CDR3 totals 15 residues. Trimming cost V 3 bases and J 4 bases; bases outside gene matches: 5. CDR3 amino acids: CSASVGTSGKNIQYF. CDR3 DNA sequence: TGCAGTGCTAGCGTTGGGACTAGCGGAAAAAACATTCAGTACTTC.

The rearrangement links TRBV19 to TRBJ1-5; D perhaps matches TRBD1 (5 bases). Germline V lookup: CDR1 LNHDA, CDR2 SQIVND (reference sequence). V was shortened by 9 bases and J by 9 bases, with 12 bases between the two germline ends. This CDR3 has 11 amino acids. CDR3 sequence (DNA): TGTGCCAGGGACACCGTTCGGCCCCAGCATTTT. This encodes CARDTVRPQHF.

This clonotype was recorded many times. This rearrangement joins TRBV20-1 to TRBJ2-7; D is perhaps TRBD1 (6 bases). The V gene lost 7 bases and the J gene lost 2 bases, with 15 bases spanning the gap. The germline CDR1 and CDR2 sequences are DFQATT and SNEGSKA (reference sequence). This CDR3 is 13 amino acids long. Here the CDR3 DNA reads TGCAGTGGAAACAGGGTATTGGCCTACGAGCAGTACTTC. Amino acid sequence: CSGNRVLAYEQYF.

This clonotype was observed at least ten times. CDR3 DNA sequence: TGTGCCAGCAGCTTAGTCGGGCGGGGTTACGAGCAGTACTTC. It yields the protein CASSLVGRGYEQYF. The V and J genes are TRBV7-9 and TRBJ2-7; tentative D call: TRBD2 (6 bases). The CDR3 length is 14 residues. V lost 1 base to trimming and J lost 4 bases, with 11 bases between them. Germline-derived CDR1 and CDR2 are SEHNR and FQNEAQ (reference sequence).

V gene TRBV2 combines with J gene TRBJ2-3; D is tentatively TRBD1 or TRBD2 (5 bases each). The ends were cut back, 7 bases at V and 1 base at J, with 9 bases in the middle. CDR1 is SNHLY, CDR2 FYNNEI, per germline. CDR3 length: 13 amino acids. The CDR3 is CASTRDRTDTQYF. CDR3 sequence (DNA): TGTGCCAGCACCAGGGACCGCACAGATACGCAGTATTTT.

The CDR3 nucleotides are TGTGCCAGCAGTCCCGGGGGTGCGCAGTACTTC. Its protein is CASSPGGAQYF. This rearrangement joins TRBV12-3 or TRBV12-4 to TRBJ2-7; tentatively, D is TRBD2 (6 bases). The V and J ends lost 5 bases and 9 bases respectively, with 11 bases between them. This CDR3 is 11 amino acids long.

In nucleotides, the CDR3 is TGCGCCAGCAGCGGAGGGGCAGTGAACACTGAAGCTTTCTTT. Residues: CASSGGAVNTEAFF. The chain is built from TRBV5-1 and TRBJ1-1; D might be TRBD1 (5 bases). The V gene lost 4 bases and the J gene lost 0 bases, with 10 bases spanning the gap. The CDR3 runs 14 residues. Per germline, CDR1 SGHRS and CDR2 YFSETQ.

The chain has TRBV20-1 and TRBJ1-5; D is uncertain. Per germline, CDR1 DFQATT and CDR2 SNEGSKA (reference sequence). Deletions cut 6 bases from V and 2 bases from J, with 14 bases between. This CDR3 has 14 residues. DNA of the CDR3: TGCAGTGCCCGCTCGAACGCCGGCAATCAGCCCCAGCATTTT. It specifies CSARSNAGNQPQHF.

The chain recombines TRBV4-1 with TRBJ2-3, with D unresolved. The CDR3 runs 16 residues. CDR1 is MGHRA and CDR2 is YSYEKL in the germline V gene. With 2 bases removed from V and 2 bases from J, the gap between germline ends came to 14 bases. This CDR3 reads CASSQTTATPTDTQYF. CDR3 in DNA: TGCGCCAGCAGCCAAACAACAGCGACACCCACAGATACGCAGTATTTT.

In this sample, this clonotype turned up a few times. The chain recombines TRBV20-1 with TRBJ2-1; the match to TRBD2 covers 11 bases. Germline lookup yields CDR1 DFQATT and CDR2 SNEGSKA (reference sequence). CDR3 size: 14 residues. Unmatched junction bases numbered 2, after V lost 5 bases and J lost 2 bases. This CDR3 is CSAATSGAYNEQFF. The CDR3 coding sequence is TGCAGTGCTGCGACTAGCGGGGCCTACAATGAGCAGTTCTTC.

Comments on this clonotype: At one boundary the junction diverges from the germline segment, which might be a read error. The chain is built from TRBV3-1 and TRBJ2-3; D not certain. The CDR3 runs 15 residues. Germline values: CDR1 LGHDT, CDR2 YNNKEL (reference sequence). CDR3: CATSQDFQPADTQYF. CDR3 nucleotides: TGTGCCACCAGCCAAGACTTCCAACCGGCAGATACGCAGTATTTT.

This clonotype has a handful of counts. V usage is TRBV12-3 or TRBV12-4 and J usage is TRBJ2-3, with 7 bases fitting TRBD2. CDR3 length equals 14 residues. Trimming at V came to 2 bases and at J to 5 bases, leaving 4 bases not matched to a gene. The CDR3 loop reads CASSLRRGRDTQYF. CDR3 DNA: TGTGCCAGCAGTTTACGGCGGGGGAGAGATACGCAGTATTTT.

The chain uses TRBV12-3 or TRBV12-4 and TRBJ2-2; D may be TRBD1 (6 bases). The length of the CDR3 is 13 residues. V was shortened by 5 bases and J by 5 bases, with 9 bases between the two germline ends. The CDR3: CASSQTGTGELFF. CDR3 coding DNA: TGTGCCAGCAGTCAGACAGGAACCGGGGAGCTGTTTTTT.

The chain is built from TRBV20-1 and TRBJ2-3, with 8 bases identical to TRBD2. CDR3 length: 15 amino acids. CDR1 and CDR2 from the germline V gene are DFQATT and SNEGSKA (reference sequence). The CDR3: CSAGPAGGLGDTQYF. The CDR3 DNA reads TGCAGCGCTGGACCGGCGGGGGGCTTGGGAGATACGCAGTATTTT.

The chain employs TRBV20-1 and TRBJ1-4; no firm D call. CDR3 length: 11 amino acids. CDR1 DFQATT and CDR2 SNEGSKA come from the germline V gene (reference sequence). V was shortened by 1 base and J by 10 bases, with 7 bases between the two germline ends. As DNA, the CDR3 is TGCAGTGCTAGAGGCCTTGGAAAACTGTTTTTT. Encoded protein: CSARGLGKLFF.

Only a few counts were recorded for this clonotype. In DNA form, the CDR3 reads TGTGCCAGCAGTATACGGGACAGGGGTAGTGAAAAACTGTTTTTT. Protein sequence: CASSIRDRGSEKLFF. The J gene is TRBJ1-4, the V gene TRBV12-3 or TRBV12-4, with 10 bases identical to TRBD1. V trimming: 5 bases; J trimming: 7 bases; junction bases outside the gene matches: 7. The CDR3 contains 15 residues.

This clonotype was seen at least ten times. The chain employs TRBV12-3 or TRBV12-4 and TRBJ1-1, with unresolved D. The CDR3 has 12 residues. Trimming shortened V by 6 bases and J by 1 base, and 6 bases separated the two germline ends. CDR3 loop: CASRDWNTEAFF. The CDR3 bases are TGTGCCAGCAGGGACTGGAACACTGAAGCTTTCTTT.

The V and J genes are TRBV10-3 and TRBJ1-6; D gene uncertain. Germline values: CDR1 ENHRY, CDR2 SYGVKD. The CDR3 spans 15 residues. V was clipped by 2 bases and J by 2 bases, with 7 bases between them. The CDR3 nucleotides are TGTGCCATCAGTGAGGGGAGACCCTATAATTCACCCCTCCACTTT. Encoded protein: CAISEGRPYNSPLHF.

The genes are TRBV5-5 and TRBJ2-7; 9 positions agree with TRBD2. J was trimmed by 1 base and V by 4 bases; bases with no gene match: 12. The germline V gene has CDR1 SGHKS and CDR2 YYEKEE (reference sequence). This CDR3 is built from 17 residues. This chain's CDR3 is CASSRSGAGGHSYEQYF. The CDR3 DNA reads as TGTGCCAGCAGCCGGAGTGGAGCGGGGGGACATTCCTACGAGCAGTACTTC.

This clonotype showed up just a few times. The rearrangement links TRBV20-1 to TRBJ2-1; 7 positions agree with TRBD1. Germline CDR1 reads DFQATT; CDR2 reads SNEGSKA (reference sequence). This CDR3 spans 14 amino acids. The trim removed 5 bases at V and 9 bases at J, leaving 13 bases unmatched. The chain's CDR3 is CSASTQGVGFEQFF. The CDR3 coding sequence is TGCAGTGCTTCAACCCAGGGGGTCGGATTTGAGCAGTTCTTC.

The table lists this clonotype with a few counts. The CDR3 loop reads CASSLSTVYGYTF. CDR3 DNA: TGTGCCAGCAGCTTGTCGACGGTCTATGGCTACACCTTC. The chain is built from TRBV5-5 and TRBJ1-2; no clear D gene. Trimming removed 1 base from V and 4 bases from J, with 8 bases in between. Germline lookup yields CDR1 SGHKS and CDR2 YYEKEE (reference sequence). The CDR3 has 13 residues.

The J gene is TRBJ2-7, the V gene TRBV20-1; D perhaps matches TRBD2 (6 bases). This CDR3 comprises 16 residues. Trimming shortened V by 0 bases and J by 2 bases, and 17 bases separated the two germline ends. Germline V gene sequence: CDR1 DFQATT, CDR2 SNEGSKA (reference sequence). The CDR3 DNA is TGCAGTGCTAGAGATTTTGTAGCGGATAGCCCCTACGAGCAGTACTTC. The encoded protein is CSARDFVADSPYEQYF.

The chain has TRBV12-3 or TRBV12-4 and TRBJ2-7; D tentatively reads TRBD1 or TRBD2 (5 bases each). V was cut by 5 bases and J by 3 bases, with 11 bases left in between. The CDR3 sequence is 13 residues long. The CDR3 nucleotides are TGTGCCAGCAGTGGGTGGGGGAACTACGAGCAGTACTTC. Its protein product is CASSGWGNYEQYF.

The sample holds many counts of this clonotype. The chain uses TRBV10-3 and TRBJ2-3; 9 positions match TRBD2. V lost 8 bases to trimming and J lost 2 bases; unmatched junction nucleotides: 5. The CDR3 is 14 residues long. Looked up from germline, CDR1 is ENHRY and CDR2 is SYGVKD. The CDR3 region has the DNA TGTGCCATCGGGGCGGGGGGGCCCACAGATACGCAGTATTTT. The encoded protein is CAIGAGGPTDTQYF.

This clonotype was detected many times. The V and J genes are TRBV20-1 and TRBJ1-6; D unresolved. The germline V gene encodes CDR1 DFQATT and CDR2 SNEGSKA (reference sequence). CDR3 length: 15 residues. V was clipped by 6 bases and J by 2 bases, with 14 bases between them. For the CDR3, the DNA is TGCAGTGCCATCTCGGGGTTAGCCTATAATTCACCCCTCCACTTT. It is translated as CSAISGLAYNSPLHF.